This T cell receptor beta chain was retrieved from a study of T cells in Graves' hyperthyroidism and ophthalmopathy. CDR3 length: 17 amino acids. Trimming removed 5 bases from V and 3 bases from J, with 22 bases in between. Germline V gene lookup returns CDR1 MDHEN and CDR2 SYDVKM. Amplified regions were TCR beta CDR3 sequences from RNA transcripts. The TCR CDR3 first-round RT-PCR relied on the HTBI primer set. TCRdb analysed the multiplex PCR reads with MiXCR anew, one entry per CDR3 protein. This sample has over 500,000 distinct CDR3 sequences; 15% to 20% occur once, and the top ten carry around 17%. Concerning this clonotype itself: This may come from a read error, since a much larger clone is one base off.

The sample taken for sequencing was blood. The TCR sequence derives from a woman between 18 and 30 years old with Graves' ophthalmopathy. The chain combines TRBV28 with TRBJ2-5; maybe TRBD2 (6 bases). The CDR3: CASSDSSSGTFEETQYF. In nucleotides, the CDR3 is TGTGCCAGCAGTGACTCGTCTTCCGGGACTTTCGAAGAGACCCAGTACTTC.